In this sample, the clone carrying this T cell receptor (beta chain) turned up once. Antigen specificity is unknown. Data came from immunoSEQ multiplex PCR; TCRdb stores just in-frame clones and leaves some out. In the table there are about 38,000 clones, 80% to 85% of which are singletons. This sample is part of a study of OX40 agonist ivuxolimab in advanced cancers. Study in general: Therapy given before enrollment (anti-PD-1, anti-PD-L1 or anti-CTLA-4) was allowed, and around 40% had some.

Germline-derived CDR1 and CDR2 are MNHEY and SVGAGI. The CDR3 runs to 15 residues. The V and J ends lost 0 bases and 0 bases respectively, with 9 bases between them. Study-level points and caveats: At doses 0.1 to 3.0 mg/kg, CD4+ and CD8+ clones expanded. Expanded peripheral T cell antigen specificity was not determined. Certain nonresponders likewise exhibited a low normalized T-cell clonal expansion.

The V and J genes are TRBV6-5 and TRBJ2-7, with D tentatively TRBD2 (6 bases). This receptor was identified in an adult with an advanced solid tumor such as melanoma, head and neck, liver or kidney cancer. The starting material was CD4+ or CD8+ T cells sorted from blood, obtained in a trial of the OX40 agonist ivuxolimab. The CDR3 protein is CASSYSGGSSYEQYF. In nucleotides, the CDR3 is TGTGCCAGCAGTTACTCGGGGGGTAGCTCCTACGAGCAGTACTTC.